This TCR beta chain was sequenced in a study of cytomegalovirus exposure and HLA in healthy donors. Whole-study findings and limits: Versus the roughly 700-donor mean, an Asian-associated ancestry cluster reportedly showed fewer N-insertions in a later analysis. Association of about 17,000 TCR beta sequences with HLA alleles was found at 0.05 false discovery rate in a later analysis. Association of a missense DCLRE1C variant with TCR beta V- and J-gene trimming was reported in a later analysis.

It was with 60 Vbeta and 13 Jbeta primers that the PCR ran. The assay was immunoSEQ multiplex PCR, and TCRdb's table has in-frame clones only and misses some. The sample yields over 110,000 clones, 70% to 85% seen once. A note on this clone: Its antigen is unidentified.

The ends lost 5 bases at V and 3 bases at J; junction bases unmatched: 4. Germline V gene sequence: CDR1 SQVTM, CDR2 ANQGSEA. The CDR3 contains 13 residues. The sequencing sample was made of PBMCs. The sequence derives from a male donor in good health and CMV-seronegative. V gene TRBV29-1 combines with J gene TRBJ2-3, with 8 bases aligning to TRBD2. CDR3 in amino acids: CSVSGSRTDTQYF. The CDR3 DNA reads TGCAGCGTTAGCGGGAGCAGAACAGATACGCAGTATTTT.